This T cell receptor (beta chain) was sequenced during a study of blood T cell repertoires in COVID-19. Trimming removed 2 bases at V and 9 bases at J, with 11 bases between. Looked up from germline, CDR1 is MNHEY and CDR2 is SMNVEV (reference sequence). The CDR3 loop spans 13 amino acids. Sequenced by immunoSEQ multiplex PCR; TCRdb stores in-frame clones only, minus some. The sample carries 130,000 to 150,000 clones, roughly 80% recorded once. The sequenced material came from peripheral blood. This chain uses TRBV27 with TRBJ2-1, with D unclear. This clonotype was sampled from a woman in her 70s with COVID-19, enrolled during active disease. The CDR3: CASSLGAVGEQFF. The CDR3 DNA reads as TGTGCCAGCAGTTTAGGAGCAGTAGGTGAGCAGTTCTTC.